These 18 T cell receptor beta chains came from one sample sequenced in a study of control samples from healthy donors and cancer patients. Profiled with immunoSEQ multiplex PCR; TCRdb holds only in-frame clones, not every one. The data show 190,000 or so clones, over 80% seen once. The specimen sequenced was blood. Source of these receptors: a young man in good health.

For the CDR3, the DNA is TGCGCCAGCAGCCGACGGACAGGGAGCACAGATACGCAGTATTTT. It specifies CASSRRTGSTDTQYF. The chain joins TRBV4-1 to TRBJ2-3, with 8 nucleotides matching TRBD1. The CDR3 loop spans 15 amino acids. The germline V gene has CDR1 MGHRA and CDR2 YSYEKL. V shed 4 bases and J 0 bases; nucleotides not matched to a gene: 3.

This chain links TRBV9 with TRBJ1-6, with D maybe TRBD1 (5 bases). V was pared by 3 bases and J by 6 bases, with 16 bases between. CDR3 length: 16 amino acids. CDR1 SGDLS and CDR2 YYNGEE come from the germline V gene. CDR3 in amino acids: CASSGTGRTGNSPLHF. Here the CDR3 DNA reads TGTGCCAGCAGCGGGACGGGACGAACCGGTAATTCACCCCTCCACTTT.

V and J are TRBV7-8 and TRBJ2-1, with TRBD2 matching over 9 bases. Trimming cost V 1 base and J 8 bases; bases outside gene matches: 6. The CDR3 consists of 15 residues. Germline CDR1 reads SGHVS; CDR2 reads FQNEAQ. The CDR3 reads CASSLEIAGVDEQFF. For the CDR3, the DNA is TGTGCCAGCAGCTTAGAAATAGCGGGGGTGGATGAGCAGTTCTTC.

This sequence joins TRBV2 and TRBJ1-3, with a tentative D call TRBD1 (6 bases). In germline, CDR1 is SNHLY, CDR2 FYNNEI. This CDR3 region has 14 residues. Trimming left V 8 bases short and J 5 bases short, with 16 bases between. The CDR3, as DNA: TGTGCCAGCGCTGAGGGGGAGGTCCGAAACACCATATATTTT. Protein sequence: CASAEGEVRNTIYF.

The gene calls are TRBV10-3 and TRBJ1-1; D might be TRBD1 (5 bases). CDR3 length: 15 amino acids. Trimming left V 10 bases short and J 0 bases short, with 18 bases between. The germline V gene has CDR1 ENHRY and CDR2 SYGVKD. For the CDR3, the DNA is TGTGCCAGCGTCGGCATGTGGGGGATGAACACTGAAGCTTTCTTT. Translation gives CASVGMWGMNTEAFF.

J is TRBJ1-4 and V is TRBV5-1, with 10 bases fitting TRBD1. The CDR3 is 15 residues long. Germline lookup yields CDR1 SGHRS and CDR2 YFSETQ. V lost 4 bases and J lost 7; bases outside the gene matches: 7. The CDR3 spells CASSLEGQGIEKLFF. CDR3 bases: TGCGCCAGCAGCCTGGAGGGACAGGGGATTGAAAAACTGTTTTTT. Together with reference TRBV5-1 and TRBJ1-4, the CDR3 gives the full variable domain: KAGVTQTPRYLIKTRGQQVTLSCSPISGHRSVSWYQQTPGQGLQFLFEYFSETQRNKGNFPGRFSGRQFSNSRSEMNVSTLELGDSALYLCASSLEGQGIEKLFFGSGTQLSVL.

The genes are TRBV2 and TRBJ2-4; 10 positions match TRBD1. This CDR3 has 17 amino acids. J gave up 3 bases and V 4 bases, and 9 bases lay outside the gene matches. Germline V lookup: CDR1 SNHLY, CDR2 FYNNEI. CDR3 DNA: TGTGCCAGCAGTGCCTCCGCGGACAGGGGGGGCAAAAACATTCAGTACTTC. Protein: CASSASADRGGKNIQYF.

This chain connects TRBV6-2 or TRBV6-3 to TRBJ1-1, with D possibly being TRBD1 (5 bases). The length of the CDR3 is 11 residues. V was trimmed by 4 bases and J by 11 bases, leaving 11 bases between them. Germline V CDR1 and CDR2: MNHEY, SVGEGT. The CDR3 DNA reads TGTGCCAGCAGTTCCGTGGGGGGGGCTTTCTTT. This encodes CASSSVGGAFF.

J is TRBJ1-5 and V is TRBV28, with TRBD1 matching over 8 bases. In germline, CDR1 is MDHEN, CDR2 SYDVKM. The CDR3 extends over 16 amino acids. V trimming: 1 base; J trimming: 4 bases; junction bases outside the gene matches: 6. The DNA for the CDR3 is TGTGCCAGCAGTTTATCTAGACAGGGGCCAAATCAGCCCCAGCATTTT. Its translation: CASSLSRQGPNQPQHF.

The table lists this clone with a count of one. The rearrangement uses TRBV5-5 and TRBJ2-2; the D is unclear. CDR1 is SGHKS and CDR2 is YYEKEE in the germline V gene (reference sequence). The CDR3 has 13 amino acids. Deletions cut 0 bases from V and 2 bases from J, with 2 bases between. CDR3 amino acids: CASSLGNTGELFF. CDR3 DNA: TGTGCCAGCAGCTTGGGTAACACCGGGGAGCTGTTTTTT.

J is TRBJ1-2 and V is TRBV15; D not resolved. The V end was cut by 4 bases, the J end by 7 bases, with 19 bases between. From germline, CDR1 is LNHNV and CDR2 YYDKDF (reference sequence). CDR3 length: 15 amino acids. The CDR3 here is CATSKEGGRSGGYTF. In nucleotides, the CDR3 is TGTGCCACCAGCAAAGAAGGCGGCCGCAGTGGTGGCTACACCTTC.

This sequence joins TRBV9 and TRBJ1-2, with D unresolved. The CDR3 loop spans 14 amino acids. The V end was cut by 0 bases, the J end by 3 bases, with 9 bases between. Germline values: CDR1 SGDLS, CDR2 YYNGEE. CDR3 coding DNA: TGTGCCAGCAGCGTAGGTGAGGGCCACTATGGCTACACCTTC. Its protein is CASSVGEGHYGYTF.

V gene TRBV9 combines with J gene TRBJ2-7, with 9 bases identical to TRBD2. CDR1 SGDLS and CDR2 YYNGEE come from the germline V gene. V shed 2 bases and J 4 bases; nucleotides not matched to a gene: 7. The CDR3 has 15 residues. CDR3 DNA sequence: TGTGCCAGCAGCGTCGCCGGGACTAGCTCATACGAGCAGTACTTC. Amino acids: CASSVAGTSSYEQYF.

The chain recombines TRBV9 with TRBJ2-7; D is uncertain. V lost 0 bases, J lost 1 base, and 5 bases lay in between. Germline V gene data show CDR1 as SGDLS and CDR2 as YYNGEE. The CDR3 is 13 residues long. CDR3 nucleotides: TGTGCCAGCAGCGTAGATTCTTCCTACGAGCAGTACTTC. It codes for CASSVDSSYEQYF. Together with reference TRBV9 and TRBJ2-7, the CDR3 gives the full variable domain: DSGVTQTPKHLITATGQRVTLRCSPRSGDLSVYWYQQSLDQGLQFLIQYYNGEERAKGNILERFSAQQFPDLHSELNLSSLELGDSALYFCASSVDSSYEQYFGPGTRLTVT.

V usage is TRBV24-1 and J usage is TRBJ2-1; no definite D call. The germline V gene has CDR1 KGHDR and CDR2 SFDVKD. The ends were cut back, 4 bases at V and 8 bases at J, with 11 bases in the middle. This CDR3 is built from 13 residues. The CDR3 is CATSDRGWDEQFF. In DNA form, the CDR3 reads TGTGCCACCAGTGACCGTGGTTGGGATGAGCAGTTCTTC.

The chain carries TRBV5-1 and TRBJ1-4, with a tentative D call TRBD1 (6 bases). Trimming removed 4 bases at V and 2 bases at J, with 15 bases between. The CDR3 loop spans 16 amino acids. The germline V gene encodes CDR1 SGHRS and CDR2 YFSETQ. The CDR3 sequence is CASSGGAGFTNEKLFF. In nucleotides, the CDR3 is TGCGCCAGCAGCGGGGGCGCAGGGTTCACTAATGAAAAACTGTTTTTT.

The chain is built from TRBV3-1 (or the pseudogene TRBV3-2) and TRBJ1-1, with 7 bases that match TRBD1. CDR3 length: 13 amino acids. J lost 3 bases, V lost 5 bases, and 3 bases had no gene match. Germline CDR1 LGHDT, CDR2 YNNKEL (reference sequence). The CDR3 is CASSFTGDTEAFF. DNA of the CDR3: TGTGCCAGCAGCTTCACAGGGGACACTGAAGCTTTCTTT.

The chain joins TRBV25-1 to TRBJ2-7, with 10 nucleotides matching TRBD1. This CDR3 has 14 amino acids. Germline V CDR1 and CDR2: MGHDK, SYGVNS. V was clipped by 5 bases and J by 7 bases; unmatched bases: 8. The CDR3 coding sequence is TGTGCCAGCAGTCTCGACAGGGGGCTAAGTGAGCAGTACTTC. This translates into CASSLDRGLSEQYF.